The 19 T cell receptor beta chains in this list originate from one sample, sequenced in a study of Ad26.COV2.S vaccination and SARS-CoV-2 variants. Indicated treatment: 19 received Ad26.COV2.S at low or high dose, single or two shots; about 5 received placebo; per-sample allocation not given. Specimen acquisition occurred on day 63 following the initial vaccine or placebo injection. The protocol was immunoSEQ multiplex PCR, while the TCRdb copy is restricted to in-frame clones and leaves out a portion. The table shows a few hundred thousand clones, with about four fifths occurring only once. Source: peripheral blood, taken in a trial of Ad26.COV2.S vaccine versus placebo. The receptors shown here come from a person between 18 and 65 years old who received the Ad26.COV2.S COVID-19 vaccine or a placebo.

The chain joins TRBV5-6 to TRBJ1-1; no clear D gene. The ends were cut back, 4 bases at V and 3 bases at J, with 13 bases in the middle. There are 14 residues in the CDR3. The germline V gene encodes CDR1 SGHDT and CDR2 YYEEEE. Written as DNA, the CDR3 is TGTGCCAGCAGCCCGATGATGTGGGACACTGAAGCTTTCTTT. It translates to CASSPMMWDTEAFF.

This chain connects TRBV9 to TRBJ2-7, with TRBD1 matching 9 bases. There are 16 residues in the CDR3. V shed 7 bases and J 1 base; nucleotides not matched to a gene: 12. Germline assignment: CDR1 SGDLS and CDR2 YYNGEE. CDR3 residues: CASWSPPGQGSYEQYF. The DNA of the CDR3 is TGTGCCAGCTGGTCCCCACCGGGACAGGGTTCCTACGAGCAGTACTTC.

Concerning this clone itself: Other DNA sequences in this sample translate to the same CDR3. The gene calls are TRBV11-3 and TRBJ1-1; no clear D gene. The CDR3 is made up of 13 amino acids. Germline loops: CDR1 SGHNT, CDR2 YENEEA. V was cut by 0 bases and J by 1 base, with 3 bases left in between. DNA of the CDR3: TGTGCCAGCAGCTTAGATGGGAACACTGAAGCTTTCTTT. Amino acids: CASSLDGNTEAFF. Looking up the rest from reference TRBV11-3 and TRBJ1-1 gives the full variable domain: EAGVVQSPRYKIIEKKQPVAFWCNPISGHNTLYWYLQNLGQGPELLIRYENEEAVDDSQLPKDRFSAERLKGVDSTLKIQPAELGDSAVYLCASSLDGNTEAFFGQGTRLTVV.

Written as DNA, the CDR3 is TGTGCCAGCACTCAAATGGGGCCTGCCAGCTACATTCAGTACTTC. This codes for CASTQMGPASYIQYF. The V gene is TRBV2, the J gene TRBJ2-4, with D perhaps matching TRBD1 (5 bases). With 7 bases removed from V and 8 bases from J, the gap between germline ends came to 21 bases. This CDR3 has 15 residues. Germline V gene sequence: CDR1 SNHLY, CDR2 FYNNEI.

This chain connects TRBV19 to TRBJ2-7; D is perhaps TRBD1 (6 bases). This CDR3 is 17 amino acids long. CDR1 and CDR2 (germline): LNHDA, SQIVND (reference sequence). Trimming took 5 bases from V and 7 from J, leaving 27 bases between them. CDR3 protein: CASSPLPGTRIKGEQYF. As DNA, the CDR3 is TGTGCCAGTAGTCCCCTCCCCGGGACAAGAATCAAAGGGGAGCAGTACTTC.

The chain is built from TRBV6-5 and TRBJ2-2; 12 nucleotides agree with TRBD2. The germline CDR1 and CDR2 sequences are MNHEY and SVGAGI. V gave up 6 bases and J gave up 5 bases; unmatched junction bases: 4. This CDR3 region has 15 residues. The CDR3 nucleotides are TGTGCCAGCAGGACCACTAGCGGGAGGACCGGGGAGCTGTTTTTT. This translates into CASRTTSGRTGELFF.

This rearrangement joins TRBV15 to TRBJ2-5; 10 nucleotides line up with TRBD2. This CDR3 contains 15 residues. Trimming at V came to 5 bases and at J to 10 bases, leaving 13 bases not matched to a gene. Germline CDR1 LNHNV, CDR2 YYDKDF (reference sequence). CDR3 bases: TGTGCCACCAGCGGACACATCACTAGCGGGGAGGACCAGTACTTC. Translated: CATSGHITSGEDQYF.

This chain connects TRBV4-2 to TRBJ1-1; tentative D call: TRBD1 (5 bases). Germline CDR1 reads LGHNA; CDR2 reads YNFKEQ. There are 15 residues in the CDR3. Trimming stripped 3 bases from V and 12 bases from J, with 23 bases between. The CDR3 sequence is CASSQGPGPEWVPFF. The CDR3 region has the DNA TGTGCCAGCAGCCAGGGACCGGGACCTGAGTGGGTGCCTTTCTTT.

This rearrangement joins TRBV6-6 to TRBJ2-2, with 8 bases aligning to TRBD2. Germline V lookup: CDR1 MNHNY, CDR2 SVGAGI (reference sequence). This CDR3 has 15 amino acids. The ends lost 8 bases at V and 5 bases at J; junction bases unmatched: 10. The CDR3 DNA reads TGTGCCAGCGGAGGTCCGGGAGGGGGGACCGGGGAGCTGTTTTTT. The encoded protein is CASGGPGGGTGELFF.

The sample holds one count of this clone. The genes are TRBV11-3 and TRBJ2-7, with TRBD2 matching over 7 bases. The germline gives CDR1 SGHNT, CDR2 YENEEA. The V gene end was trimmed by 3 bases and the J gene end by 10 bases; junction bases not matched to a gene: 9. This CDR3 has 13 residues. The CDR3 protein is CASSFASGEGQYF. CDR3 coding DNA: TGTGCCAGCAGCTTCGCTAGCGGCGAAGGACAGTACTTC.

In nucleotides, the CDR3 is TGCATACCTCGCCGGGCCCTTGGGAACACTGAAGCTTTCTTT. It codes for CIPRRALGNTEAFF. The chain has TRBV21-1 and TRBJ1-1. TRBV21-1 has pseudogene status. The CDR3 has 14 residues.

This clone was detected only once. V gene TRBV6-1 combines with J gene TRBJ1-6; D is possibly TRBD1 (5 bases). CDR1 is MNHNS, CDR2 SASEGT, per germline. V lost 2 bases and J lost 16, with 24 bases in between. The length of the CDR3 is 16 residues. CDR3 residues: CASSEWKAGRPLGLHF. The CDR3 DNA follows: TGTGCCAGCAGTGAATGGAAGGCAGGGAGGCCCCTTGGACTCCACTTT.

The genes are TRBV18 and TRBJ2-2, with D unresolved. The CDR3 extends over 12 amino acids. Trimming removed 8 bases at V and 1 base at J, with 5 bases between. Germline V gives CDR1 KGHSH, CDR2 LQKENI. The CDR3 spells CASQKNTGELFF. The CDR3 DNA reads TGTGCCAGCCAGAAGAACACCGGGGAGCTGTTTTTT.

The J gene is TRBJ2-3, the V gene TRBV15; 12 bases map to TRBD2. V lost 0 bases and J lost 0; bases outside the gene matches: 4. Germline-derived CDR1 and CDR2 are LNHNV and YYDKDF (reference sequence). This CDR3 is built from 18 residues. CDR3 bases: TGTGCCACCAGCAGAGATAGGACTAGCGGGACTAGCACAGATACGCAGTATTTT. Translation gives CATSRDRTSGTSTDTQYF.

This chain joins TRBV5-1 and TRBJ2-2; tentatively, D is TRBD1 (6 bases). V lost 4 bases, J lost 1 base, and 14 bases lay in between. This CDR3 comprises 16 residues. Germline CDR1 SGHRS, CDR2 YFSETQ. The DNA for the CDR3 is TGCGCCAGCAGCAACCGGACAGACCTGAACACCGGGGAGCTGTTTTTT. This translates into CASSNRTDLNTGELFF.

The chain uses TRBV7-8 and TRBJ2-2; TRBD1 matches 9 bases. Losses at the gene ends were 7 bases for V and 2 bases for J; bases not matched to a gene: 5. Looked up from germline, CDR1 is SGHVS and CDR2 is FQNEAQ. This CDR3 has 15 amino acids. The CDR3 region has the DNA TGTGCCAGCACCGAGGACAGGGGAAACACCGGGGAGCTGTTTTTT. Its protein product is CASTEDRGNTGELFF.

The V and J genes are TRBV19 and TRBJ1-1; D possibly corresponds to TRBD1 (6 bases). The V and J ends lost 5 bases and 5 bases respectively, with 9 bases between them. Looked up from germline, CDR1 is LNHDA and CDR2 is SQIVND (reference sequence). The CDR3 is made up of 12 amino acids. CDR3 residues: CASSPGATEAFF. CDR3 bases: TGTGCCAGTAGTCCGGGGGCAACTGAAGCTTTCTTT.

This rearrangement joins TRBV5-1 to TRBJ1-1, with TRBD1 as a possible D gene (5 bases). The germline V and J ends were trimmed by 0 bases and 7 bases, with 13 bases remaining between them. There are 14 residues in the CDR3. Looked up from germline, CDR1 is SGHRS and CDR2 is YFSETQ. CDR3 sequence: CASSLDRIRIEAFF. CDR3 DNA: TGCGCCAGCAGCTTGGACAGGATCAGAATTGAAGCTTTCTTT.

This chain joins TRBV12-3 or TRBV12-4 and TRBJ2-7; 7 bases are shared with TRBD2. The CDR3 contains 12 residues. With 6 bases clipped from V and 6 bases from J, the junction kept 5 bases outside the gene matches. This CDR3 is CASRPGGREQYF. DNA for the CDR3: TGTGCCAGCAGGCCGGGAGGTCGCGAGCAGTACTTC.